This T cell receptor beta chain was obtained from a study of beta chain features in type 1 diabetes. Study-wide results and caveats: A potential PCR bias toward shorter templates would be equal in patient and control samples. Type 1 diabetes patients had fewer VDJ junction insertions and more deletions.

CDR3 length: 15 residues. V gave up 6 bases and J gave up 6 bases, with 17 bases separating them. The germline V gene has CDR1 LNHDA and CDR2 SQIVND (reference sequence). Since all of the isolated RNA was reverse transcribed, expressed TCRB transcripts were what got sequenced. Naive, central memory and regulatory T cell samples averaged approximately 3.6 million immunoSEQ reads each. This table comes from immunoSEQ multiplex PCR, and its TCRdb copy is limited to in-frame clones, with some not included. The sample has about 160,000 clones; less than 9.5% are singletons. This clone was detected a few times. The antigen is undetermined. A sort by CD45RO/CCR7/CD25/CD127/CD95/CD27 yielded CD4+ naive, central memory, regulatory and stem cell-like memory cells.

The sequencing input was central memory CD4+ T cells from blood. J is TRBJ2-2 and V is TRBV19; TRBD2 is a possible D gene (6 bases). The TCR comes from a woman younger than 35 in good health. The CDR3 protein is CASSIGRGVPGELFF. The CDR3, as DNA: TGTGCCAGTAGCATCGGTCGCGGGGTCCCCGGGGAGCTGTTTTTT.